Below, one T cell receptor beta chain is given with its context. Its antigen is not identified. Germline V CDR1 and CDR2: SGDLS, YYNGEE. V gave up 4 bases and J gave up 7 bases; unmatched junction bases: 9. The CDR3 length is 14 residues. The data derive from a study of blood T cells in healthy people across ages. Study-level results: Unsorted PBMC material precluded a definitive naive versus antigen-experienced comparison.

The authors ran a second PCR of roughly 6 to 12 cycles using a sample-barcoded 5' primer and a J-beta primer mix. A single record per CDR3 protein comes from TCRdb applying MiXCR to the 5' RACE reads. The table shows 1,500,000 or so distinct CDR3 sequences, with roughly 43% occurring only once. About 10 milliliters of peripheral blood were drawn from each donor. Each sample used at least 6.5 million PBMCs. This clonotype was sampled from a woman between 18 and 30 years old in good health. The sample taken for sequencing was blood. The rearrangement links TRBV9 to TRBJ2-7, with 9 nucleotides matching TRBD1. CDR3 nucleotides: TGTGCCAGCAGCCGGACAGGGGTATACAATGAGCAGTACTTC. The encoded protein is CASSRTGVYNEQYF.